The 21 T cell receptor beta chains presented below share a single source sample, sequenced in a study of T cells in Graves' hyperthyroidism and ophthalmopathy. From RNA transcripts, TCR beta CDR3 regions were amplified. The primer set for the first-round RT-PCR of the TCR CDR3 was HTBI. From the multiplex PCR reads, TCRdb called clonotypes with MiXCR, one entry per CDR3 protein. Seen here are hundreds of thousands of distinct CDR3 sequences, approximately 13% observed once, and the top ten hold about 26%. The sequenced material came from blood. Receptors originate from a woman aged 25-40 years with Graves' hyperthyroidism.

V and J are TRBV5-5 and TRBJ1-5; D call uncertain. The germline CDR1 and CDR2 sequences are SGHKS and YYEKEE (reference sequence). CDR3 length: 17 amino acids. Trimming left V 1 base short and J 1 base short, with 15 bases between. The CDR3 spells CASSLIGEPSSNQPQHF. In DNA form, the CDR3 reads TGTGCCAGCAGCTTGATTGGCGAACCGTCAAGCAATCAGCCCCAGCATTTT. Supplemented by reference TRBV5-5 and TRBJ1-5, the full variable domain reads DAGVTQSPTHLIKTRGQQVTLRCSPISGHKSVSWYQQVLGQGPQFIFQYYEKEERGRGNFPDRFSARQFPNYSSELNVNALLLGDSALYLCASSLIGEPSSNQPQHFGDGTRLSIL.

This clonotype was seen ten or more times. The V gene is TRBV16, the J gene TRBJ1-1, with D unclear. Germline V CDR1 and CDR2: KGHSY, FQNENV. Trimming shortened V by 0 bases and J by 8 bases, and 10 bases separated the two germline ends. CDR3 size: 13 residues. CDR3 coding DNA: TGTGCCAGCAGCCAATCTGCCGGTTTGGAAGCTTTCTTT. Translation gives CASSQSAGLEAFF.

The rearrangement uses TRBV29-1 and TRBJ2-4; D gene uncertain. V gave up 4 bases and J gave up 6 bases, with 16 bases separating them. CDR3 length: 14 residues. CDR1 is SQVTM and CDR2 is ANQGSEA in the germline V gene. The CDR3 nucleotides are TGCAGCGTTGGAGCTATAGGTCCGGGAAACATTCAGTACTTC. Protein sequence: CSVGAIGPGNIQYF.

This clonotype was seen more than once but under ten times. The chain has TRBV3-1 and TRBJ2-4, with 9 nucleotides matching TRBD2. CDR1 and CDR2 (germline): LGHDT, YNNKEL (reference sequence). There are 17 residues in the CDR3. Losses at the gene ends were 0 bases for V and 5 bases for J; bases not matched to a gene: 8. CDR3 amino acids: CASSQELGGRAENIQYF. The CDR3 nucleotides are TGTGCCAGCAGCCAAGAACTCGGCGGGAGGGCGGAAAACATTCAGTACTTC.

The V gene is TRBV30, the J gene TRBJ1-1; D uncertain. CDR1 and CDR2 from the germline V gene are GTSNPN and SVGIG (reference sequence). Trimming left V 4 bases short and J 1 base short, with 16 bases between. The length of the CDR3 is 15 residues. The CDR3 DNA follows: TGTGCCTGGAAGGCCTACCCAACAGAGAACACTGAAGCTTTCTTT. This codes for CAWKAYPTENTEAFF.

This clonotype was seen many times. The chain combines TRBV11-2 with TRBJ2-7; D possibly matches TRBD1 or TRBD2 (6 bases each). The CDR3 consists of 14 residues. Germline lookup yields CDR1 SGHAT and CDR2 FQNNGV. V was shortened by 2 bases and J by 6 bases, with 14 bases between the two germline ends. CDR3 bases: TGTGCCAGCAGCTTAAATTCTGGAGGGGGCGAGCAGTACTTC. Its protein product is CASSLNSGGGEQYF.

This clonotype was seen only a few times. The chain uses TRBV30 and TRBJ1-2; 9 positions agree with TRBD1. There are 15 residues in the CDR3. The V gene end was trimmed by 2 bases and the J gene end by 5 bases; junction bases not matched to a gene: 9. Germline V gives CDR1 GTSNPN, CDR2 SVGIG (reference sequence). CDR3 in DNA: TGTGCCTGGAGTTCGGGACAGGGCAATGGATATGGCTACACCTTC. Encoded protein: CAWSSGQGNGYGYTF.

The chain links TRBV29-1 to TRBJ2-1; D may be TRBD2 (6 bases). The CDR3 runs 16 residues. The V gene lost 7 bases and the J gene lost 2 bases, with 21 bases spanning the gap. Germline lookup yields CDR1 SQVTM and CDR2 ANQGSEA. The CDR3 region is CSALGTSGAPYNEQFF. For the CDR3, the DNA is TGCAGCGCCCTGGGGACGTCGGGAGCGCCCTACAATGAGCAGTTCTTC.

Notes on this clonotype: One junction end disagrees with the germline gene, perhaps due to a read error. V is TRBV2 and J is TRBJ1-2; 11 bases are a match to TRBD1. The CDR3 spans 14 residues. CDR1 SNHLY and CDR2 FYNNEI come from the germline V gene. CDR3 nucleotide sequence: TGTGCCAGCAGTTCGGGACAGGGGGTCTATGGCTACGCCTTC. Translation gives CASSSGQGVYGYAF.

This clonotype was seen more than once but under ten times. This rearrangement joins TRBV10-3 to TRBJ2-7; D call uncertain. The ends were cut back, 3 bases at V and 7 bases at J, with 7 bases in the middle. This CDR3 comprises 11 residues. CDR1 ENHRY and CDR2 SYGVKD come from the germline V gene. This chain's CDR3 is CAISDVREQYF. The CDR3, as DNA: TGTGCCATCAGTGACGTGAGGGAGCAGTACTTC.

This clonotype occurred many times. V is TRBV28 and J is TRBJ2-1; 9 nucleotides align to TRBD2. Germline CDR1 and CDR2: MDHEN and SYDVKM. V lost 4 bases to trimming and J lost 0 bases; unmatched junction nucleotides: 10. The CDR3 length is 18 residues. CDR3 coding DNA: TGTGCCAGCAGTTCGTCCAGCGGGAGGTCCAGCTCCTACAATGAGCAGTTCTTC. It codes for CASSSSSGRSSSYNEQFF.

At least ten counts were recorded for this clonotype. The chain recombines TRBV28 with TRBJ1-6; D gene unclear. In germline, CDR1 is MDHEN, CDR2 SYDVKM. The CDR3 is made up of 17 amino acids. Trimming pared 4 bases from V and 8 bases from J, leaving 21 bases between. As DNA, the CDR3 is TGTGCCAGCAGTTCCCCTCCGGCACCCGGTATGGATTCACCCCTCCACTTT. Encoded protein: CASSSPPAPGMDSPLHF.

This clonotype was observed at least ten times. The chain links TRBV12-3 or TRBV12-4 to TRBJ2-7; no clear D. Trimming took off 2 bases at V and 2 bases at J, with 7 bases between the two ends. This CDR3 is 13 amino acids long. The CDR3 sequence: CASSLWTTYEQYF. The CDR3 region has the DNA TGTGCCAGCAGTTTATGGACGACCTACGAGCAGTACTTC.

This clonotype was observed at least ten times. This chain links TRBV7-6 with TRBJ2-1; D ambiguous. Trimming stripped 5 bases from V and 5 bases from J, with 10 bases between. This CDR3 comprises 13 residues. CDR1 is SGHVS, CDR2 FNYEAQ, per germline. The CDR3 protein is CASSGKVNNEQFF. CDR3 DNA: TGTGCCAGCAGCGGGAAAGTAAACAATGAGCAGTTCTTC.

Points on this clonotype: One end of the junction is discordant with germline, which a read error may explain. The rearrangement joins TRBV24-1 to TRBJ1-1; 10 bases are shared with TRBD1. Germline assignment: CDR1 KGHDR and CDR2 SFDVKD. This CDR3 has 18 residues. In nucleotides, the CDR3 is TGTGCCACCACCGGAGACAGGGGGCGAGCAGCAGGCGACACTGAAGCTCTCTTT. Encoded protein: CATTGDRGRAAGDTEALF.

This clonotype was recorded at least ten times. The chain employs TRBV24-1 and TRBJ2-1, with D possibly TRBD2 on 6 matching bases. Per the germline V gene, CDR1 is KGHDR and CDR2 is SFDVKD. The CDR3 runs 18 residues. The ends were cut back, 5 bases at V and 7 bases at J, with 26 bases in the middle. The CDR3 here is CATSAPLLRRAGLNEQFF. The CDR3 nucleotides read TGTGCCACCAGTGCCCCTCTTCTCAGGAGGGCGGGCCTAAATGAGCAGTTCTTC.

This clonotype was observed a few times. V gene TRBV25-1 combines with J gene TRBJ2-4; D gene unclear. The CDR3 loop spans 14 amino acids. The germline V and J ends were trimmed by 2 bases and 1 base, with 6 bases remaining between them. Per germline, CDR1 MGHDK and CDR2 SYGVNS. CDR3 residues: CASSEQGAKNIQYF. The CDR3 coding sequence is TGTGCCAGCAGTGAACAAGGGGCCAAAAACATTCAGTACTTC.

The sample holds a few counts of this clonotype. J is TRBJ2-7 and V is TRBV6-1, with TRBD1 matching over 11 bases. Germline values: CDR1 MNHNS, CDR2 SASEGT. The ends lost 2 bases at V and 4 bases at J; junction bases unmatched: 4. The CDR3 contains 15 residues. In nucleotides, the CDR3 is TGTGCCAGCAGTGAAACCGGGACAGGGGGATACGAGCAGTACTTC. Protein sequence: CASSETGTGGYEQYF.

The table lists this clonotype with a few counts. The chain carries TRBV19 and TRBJ2-7, with 10 bases that match TRBD1. CDR3 size: 14 residues. From germline, CDR1 is LNHDA and CDR2 SQIVND (reference sequence). With V trimmed by 8 bases and J by 2 bases, 6 bases remained unmatched. CDR3 sequence reads: CASGDGTGAYEQYF. In nucleotides, the CDR3 is TGTGCCAGTGGCGACGGGACAGGGGCCTACGAGCAGTACTTC.

On this clonotype: A much bigger clone sits one base away, suggesting this may be a read error. The V call is TRBV12-3 or TRBV12-4, the J call TRBJ1-3; D is unclear. The CDR3 spans 15 residues. V lost 5 bases and J lost 0, with 11 bases in between. CDR3 protein: CASSTTRYSGNTIYF. DNA of the CDR3: TGTGCCAGCAGTACAACACGGTACTCTGGAAACACCATATATTTT.

With respect to this clonotype: Since a much larger clone is just one base distant, this may be a read error. The chain recombines TRBV12-3 or TRBV12-4 with TRBJ2-2, with 9 bases aligning to TRBD2. This CDR3 is built from 14 residues. The CDR3 nucleotides are TGTGACAGCTTTAGCGGGGGGAACACCGGGGAGCTGTTTTTT. As protein: CDSFSGGNTGELFF.